The clone carrying this T cell receptor (beta chain) qualifies as medium-sized. Because this beta chain is a stray read in a library intended to capture alpha chains, its abundance should not be given much weight. This sample is part of a study of spatial heterogeneity in lung cancer. All TCR cDNA molecules were individually tagged with a unique molecular identifier. One entry per CDR3 protein, called by TCRdb with MiXCR from the 5' RACE reads. Of 4,700 or so distinct CDR3 sequences listed, about 20% are singletons. CDR3 length: 14 amino acids. Germline assignment: CDR1 SEHNR and CDR2 FQNEAQ (reference sequence). Trimming removed 5 bases at V and 5 bases at J, with 16 bases between. The time point here: sample taken at primary tumor resection. Unsorted samples of tumor, nontumor lung or frozen PBMC had their whole RNA sequenced. Donors were roughly 72 untreated early-stage non-small cell lung cancer patients.

The origin of this receptor is a female donor with early-stage non-small cell lung cancer. Source: normal lung tissue next to the tumor, taken at surgery. This chain links TRBV7-9 with TRBJ2-7, with D perhaps TRBD2 (5 bases). DNA for the CDR3: TGTGCCAGCAGCCCCAGAGGGCAGGCAGACGAGCAGTACTTC. Translated, it gives CASSPRGQADEQYF.